The 27 T cell receptor beta chains below were found in one sample sequenced in a study of metastatic and nonmetastatic thyroid tumors. Patients underwent thyroid surgery, and none had received any treatment before it. TCRdb recomputed clones from the PCR reads via MiXCR. The profile shows about 40,000 clones, about an eighth of them singletons. Sample: blood. The receptor source for this set is a female donor with papillary thyroid cancer or a benign thyroid nodule (not recorded which). Some clones in this sample may be carry-over from other donors' samples.

This clone was recorded at least ten times. The rearrangement uses TRBV2 and TRBJ1-6; perhaps TRBD1 as D (5 bases). V was pared by 8 bases and J by 10 bases, with 21 bases between. The CDR3 is 15 residues long. Germline loops: CDR1 SNHLY, CDR2 FYNNEI. The chain's CDR3 is CASVVEEAGRSPLHF. CDR3 DNA: TGTGCCAGCGTGGTAGAGGAGGCAGGGAGATCACCCCTCCACTTT. The full variable domain, its missing parts supplied by reference TRBV2 and TRBJ1-6, is EPEVTQTPSHQVTQMGQEVILRCVPISNHLYFYWYRQILGQKVEFLVSFYNNEISEKSEIFDDQFSVERPDGSNFTLKIRSTKLEDSAMYFCASVVEEAGRSPLHFGNGTRLTVT.

This clone was found many times. The gene calls are TRBV20-1 and TRBJ2-1; the match to TRBD2 covers 13 bases. Germline-derived CDR1 and CDR2 are DFQATT and SNEGSKA (reference sequence). The CDR3 sequence is 15 residues long. The V and J ends lost 0 bases and 7 bases, in that order; junction bases with no gene match: 3. The CDR3, as DNA: TGCAGTGCTAGAGATCAGGGACTAGCGGGAAATGAGCAGTTCTTC. Its protein product is CSARDQGLAGNEQFF.

This clone was seen ten or more times. This chain joins TRBV19 and TRBJ2-5; 12 bases align to TRBD2. The CDR3 is made up of 15 amino acids. The V and J ends lost 4 bases and 5 bases, in that order; junction bases with no gene match: 5. Germline V gene sequence: CDR1 LNHDA, CDR2 SQIVND (reference sequence). As DNA, the CDR3 is TGTGCCAGTAGTACCCTAGCGGGAGGGCCGGAGACCCAGTACTTC. Translating it yields CASSTLAGGPETQYF.

In its sample, this clone was seen many times. The junction shows a germline mismatch at one end, possibly a read error. V is TRBV20-1 and J is TRBJ2-7; maybe TRBD2 (5 bases). CDR3 length: 14 amino acids. Germline V gene lookup returns CDR1 DFQATT and CDR2 SNEGSKA (reference sequence). The CDR3, as DNA: TGCAGTGCCAGAGATCAGCGGTCCTTCTACGAGCAGTACTTC. Protein: CSARDQRSFYEQYF.

This clone was observed a few times. V is TRBV6-1 and J is TRBJ2-2; D possibly uses TRBD1 or TRBD2 (5 bases each). The V gene's germline CDR1 is MNHNS and CDR2 SASEGT. Trimming removed 6 bases from V and 7 bases from J, with 18 bases in between. This CDR3 has 15 amino acids. The CDR3 here is CASRPKRGVVGELFF. The CDR3 DNA reads as TGTGCCAGCAGACCAAAACGAGGGGTGGTCGGGGAGCTGTTTTTT.

On this clone itself: This may arise from a read error, as a much more abundant clone is one base away. This chain's CDR3 is CASSSLQGGTEAFF. CDR3 nucleotide sequence: TGTGCCAGCAGCTCCCTACAGGGGGGCACTGAAGCTTTCTTT. This sequence joins TRBV9 and TRBJ1-1, with TRBD1 matching over 8 bases. CDR3 length equals 14 residues. V lost 4 bases to trimming and J lost 4 bases; unmatched junction nucleotides: 6. Germline assignment: CDR1 SGDLS and CDR2 YYNGEE.

This clone has a count of ten or more. The V gene is TRBV11-2, the J gene TRBJ1-4, with D unclear. The CDR3 runs to 15 residues. The V and J ends lost 5 bases and 1 base respectively, with 11 bases between them. Germline V lookup: CDR1 SGHAT, CDR2 FQNNGV. CDR3 nucleotide sequence: TGTGCCAGCAGCCACCCCAAGGGAACTAATGAAAAACTGTTTTTT. Its protein product is CASSHPKGTNEKLFF.

This clone was picked up many times. J is TRBJ1-3 and V is TRBV28, with a weak D call TRBD1 (6 bases). V lost 7 bases and J 0 bases, leaving 13 bases between the germline ends. Germline assignment: CDR1 MDHEN and CDR2 SYDVKM. This CDR3 comprises 15 residues. The CDR3 sequence: CASTQLGGSGNTIYF. The DNA for the CDR3 is TGTGCCAGCACGCAACTAGGGGGCTCTGGAAACACCATATATTTT.

Many counts were recorded for this clone. This sequence joins TRBV20-1 and TRBJ1-1; TRBD1 is a possible D gene (5 bases). The CDR3 sequence is 12 residues long. Germline assignment: CDR1 DFQATT and CDR2 SNEGSKA (reference sequence). CDR3 in amino acids: CSVVWGGTEAFF. CDR3 in DNA: TGCAGCGTAGTTTGGGGCGGAACTGAAGCTTTCTTT.

Ten or more counts support this clone. The V gene is TRBV6-1, the J gene TRBJ2-4; D gene uncertain. CDR1 and CDR2 from the germline V gene are MNHNS and SASEGT. The V end was cut by 5 bases, the J end by 1 base, with 12 bases between. This CDR3 contains 15 residues. As DNA, the CDR3 is TGTGCCAGCAGTTCTACCTCGAGGGCCAAAAACATTCAGTACTTC. Its translation: CASSSTSRAKNIQYF.

This clone was seen many times. The chain has TRBV27 and TRBJ2-7, with D uncertain. CDR3 length: 15 residues. The V end lost 6 bases, the J end lost 6 bases, and 21 bases lay between the germline ends. The germline V gene encodes CDR1 MNHEY and CDR2 SMNVEV (reference sequence). The DNA for the CDR3 is TGTGCCAGCAGCTTGAGTGTTTTGTCTCCTCCCGAGCAGTACTTC. Residues: CASSLSVLSPPEQYF.

This clone was observed at least ten times. Lacking the conserved final phenylalanine or tryptophan, this CDR3 likely reflects a read error. The chain carries TRBV2 and TRBJ2-7; D is undetermined. The V end lost 3 bases, the J end lost 3 bases, and 9 bases lay between the germline ends. CDR3 length equals 13 residues. In germline, CDR1 is SNHLY, CDR2 FYNNEI. The CDR3: CASSELVFYEQYL. The CDR3 bases are TGTGCCAGCAGTGAGTTAGTGTTCTACGAGCAGTACCTC.

This clone was counted many times. This chain joins TRBV19 and TRBJ2-3; 7 bases map to TRBD1. Germline trimming cut 9 bases from V and 4 bases from J; bases unmatched to any gene: 7. Germline CDR1 is LNHDA and CDR2 is SQIVND (reference sequence). The CDR3 is 13 residues long. As DNA, the CDR3 is TGTGCCAGCAGACAGGGCTTCGCAGATACGCAGTATTTT. Its protein is CASRQGFADTQYF.

Comments on this clone: It may be a read error: a sequence one base away is much more abundant. The chain employs TRBV6-2 or TRBV6-3 and TRBJ2-2; 8 bases align to TRBD1. Germline-derived CDR1 and CDR2 are MNHEY and SVGEGT. The V gene end was trimmed by 10 bases and the J gene end by 3 bases; junction bases not matched to a gene: 13. CDR3 length equals 16 residues. The DNA of the CDR3 is TGTGCCAACATAACCCGACAGGGGCGGGACACCGGGGAGCTGTTTTTT. Amino acids: CANITRQGRDTGELFF.

In its sample, this clone was seen many times. This rearrangement joins TRBV20-1 to TRBJ2-3; 7 bases fit TRBD2. V was pared by 0 bases and J by 2 bases, with 11 bases of the junction left unmatched. CDR3 length: 17 amino acids. Germline lookup yields CDR1 DFQATT and CDR2 SNEGSKA (reference sequence). This CDR3 reads CSARDLADPKDTDTQYF. The CDR3 coding sequence is TGCAGTGCTAGAGATCTAGCGGACCCCAAAGACACAGATACGCAGTATTTT.

This clone showed up just a few times. The V gene is TRBV28, the J gene TRBJ1-5; tentatively, D is TRBD1 (6 bases). Trimming removed 6 bases at V and 11 bases at J, with 14 bases between. CDR3 size: 12 residues. Germline CDR1 is MDHEN and CDR2 is SYDVKM. The CDR3 here is CASRKGGQTQHF. In nucleotides, the CDR3 is TGTGCCAGCAGGAAGGGGGGCCAGACCCAGCATTTT.

The sample holds many counts of this clone. The rearrangement links TRBV20-1 to TRBJ1-1; D is possibly TRBD1 (5 bases). The V gene lost 3 bases and the J gene lost 7 bases, with 21 bases spanning the gap. CDR3 length: 15 residues. The germline CDR1 and CDR2 sequences are DFQATT and SNEGSKA (reference sequence). The DNA of the CDR3 is TGCAGTGCTAGGGTGCCAGGGAGACCTGGGGGTGAAGCTTTCTTT. Protein product: CSARVPGRPGGEAFF.

V and J are TRBV5-4 and TRBJ2-5, with D possibly matching TRBD2 (5 bases). This CDR3 is 14 amino acids long. The V end was cut by 1 base, the J end by 0 bases, with 7 bases between. Germline assignment: CDR1 SGHNT and CDR2 YYREEE (reference sequence). CDR3 sequence: CASSLIGDQETQYF. In DNA form, the CDR3 reads TGTGCCAGCAGCTTGATCGGGGACCAAGAGACCCAGTACTTC.

This clone occurred many times. The chain employs TRBV12-3 or TRBV12-4 and TRBJ1-4; a possible D gene is TRBD1 (5 bases). Trimming stripped 5 bases from V and 1 base from J, with 8 bases between. The CDR3 length is 14 residues. The DNA for the CDR3 is TGTGCCAGCAGTCAGACAGTAACTAATGAAAAACTGTTTTTT. It specifies CASSQTVTNEKLFF.

This clone was seen only a few times. Given a much more abundant clone one base away, this may be a read error. The chain has TRBV7-9 and TRBJ1-2; the D gene is possibly TRBD1 (5 bases). Germline CDR1 is SEHNR and CDR2 is FQNEAQ (reference sequence). Trimming shortened V by 5 bases and J by 7 bases, and 14 bases separated the two germline ends. CDR3 size: 13 residues. In nucleotides, the CDR3 is TGTGCCAGCAGCACCCGGTGGGGCGTTGGCTACACCTTC. Its translation: CASSTRWGVGYTF.

This clone was detected ten times or more. The J gene is TRBJ1-1, the V gene TRBV6-5; possible D gene TRBD1, 6 bases. V shed 0 bases and J shed 1 base, with 15 bases lying between them. The CDR3 runs to 17 residues. Germline values: CDR1 MNHEY, CDR2 SVGAGI. The CDR3 DNA reads as TGTGCCAGCAGTTACTCCGGTCTCGCAGGGGCGAACACTGAAGCTTTCTTT. Translating gives CASSYSGLAGANTEAFF.

In its sample, this clone was seen many times. The V call is TRBV20-1, the J call TRBJ2-7; weak D call: TRBD2 (5 bases). The CDR3 runs 12 residues. With 8 bases removed from V and 0 bases from J, the gap between germline ends came to 11 bases. Per germline, CDR1 DFQATT and CDR2 SNEGSKA (reference sequence). The CDR3 protein is CSSGPSSYEQYF. The CDR3 nucleotides are TGCAGTAGCGGCCCGAGCTCCTACGAGCAGTACTTC.

This clone was seen ten or more times. The chain is built from TRBV6-2 or TRBV6-3 and TRBJ2-3; TRBD2 matches at 11 bases. V gave up 7 bases and J gave up 2 bases; unmatched junction bases: 5. The CDR3 is 15 amino acids. Per the germline V gene, CDR1 is MNHEY and CDR2 is SVGEGT. CDR3 residues: CASTRLAGNTDTQYF. The CDR3 region has the DNA TGTGCCAGCACCAGACTAGCGGGAAACACAGATACGCAGTATTTT.

This clone has a count of ten or more. The rearrangement uses TRBV12-3 or TRBV12-4 and TRBJ1-5; tentatively, D is TRBD1 (6 bases). The CDR3 runs to 13 residues. V was clipped by 8 bases and J by 6 bases, with 14 bases between them. CDR3 sequence: CASGRGEGQPQHF. The CDR3, as DNA: TGTGCCAGCGGAAGGGGGGAAGGTCAGCCCCAGCATTTT.

The chain uses TRBV7-8 and TRBJ2-5; 11 bases agree with TRBD2. V shed 4 bases, J shed 2 bases, and the junction held 6 bases outside the gene matches. Per germline, CDR1 SGHVS and CDR2 FQNEAQ. The CDR3 is made up of 16 amino acids. The DNA for the CDR3 is TGTGCCAGCAGCTACCTGACTAGCGGGAATCAAGAGACCCAGTACTTC. It encodes CASSYLTSGNQETQYF.

This clone was recorded at least ten times. The V and J genes are TRBV5-1 and TRBJ2-5, with TRBD2 matching over 8 bases. The length of the CDR3 is 14 residues. Trimming cost V 4 bases and J 2 bases; bases outside gene matches: 4. The germline V gene has CDR1 SGHRS and CDR2 YFSETQ. The CDR3 reads CASSPGGVQETQYF. The CDR3 region has the DNA TGCGCCAGCAGCCCGGGAGGGGTACAAGAGACCCAGTACTTC.

This clone came up many times. The identical CDR3 is also encoded by other nucleotide sequences in the sample. The chain joins TRBV5-4 to TRBJ1-4; TRBD1 matches at 9 bases. Germline values: CDR1 SGHNT, CDR2 YYREEE (reference sequence). V dropped 4 bases and J dropped 5; count of bases not matched to a gene: 6. CDR3 length equals 15 residues. CDR3 DNA: TGTGCCAGCAGCGAGAACAGGGGGCTGAATGAAAAACTGTTTTTT. Amino acid sequence: CASSENRGLNEKLFF.